This T cell receptor (beta chain) was observed in a study of T cells in women clearing cervical HPV infection (dated by TCRdb to 2016 to 2018). Turning to the overall study: The cases were 25 to 30 women with histologically confirmed HPV16-related CIN3 or worse, and 2 of those women had invasive cancers. The controls were around 26 women whose single incident HPV16 infection cleared within 12 months with no development of precancer or cancer. Blood from cases was collected at the visit at which the lesion was first identified, whereas blood from controls was collected once infection was no longer detected. Among cases, blood sampling came a median of roughly 140 days after lesion detection, with an interquartile range of roughly 80 to 220 days. HLA typing was available for only a few women, so HLA type could not be excluded as a confounder. An exploratory proof-of-principle case-control study, nested within the Guanacaste HPV Natural History Study in Costa Rica, was conducted to compare TCR repertoires across cervical HPV16 outcomes. Cases and controls were matched on year of sample collection and on age within five years. Median age was 34 years in cases versus roughly 40 in controls, and baseline characteristics did not differ significantly. The parent cohort enrolled 10,049 women aged 18 or older in Guanacaste, Costa Rica, in 1993 to 1994 and followed the women for roughly 7 years. Quality controls consisted of five blinded duplicates per group, for a total of some 60 samples made up of around 50 participants and some 10 replicates.

Every participant had a single incident cervical HPV16 infection, and women with prevalent HPV16 infections were excluded. Cervical HPV DNA was detected by MY09/MY11 PCR and genotyped by dot-blot hybridization. Roughly 16 mL of heparinized blood were centrifuged, and the buffy coat was split into aliquots, frozen at -30 degrees C, and then kept at -80 degrees C. Genomic DNA was extracted from buffy coat specimens using QIAGEN kits. A note on this clone: It lacks a known antigen. The CDR3 goes on 3 residues after the read ends, and that part is filled in from the germline J gene.

TCR beta CDR3 regions were amplified by multiplex PCR using the immunoSEQ assay from an average of approximately 1,200 ng genomic DNA per sample. Primer bias was corrected in the assay by using a complete synthetic TCR repertoire to establish an amplification baseline. The amplicons were sequenced on the Illumina platform. The source study handled its data this way. Sequences were error-corrected by clustering with frequency ratios and a modified nearest-neighbor algorithm and were then analyzed in the immunoSEQ Analyzer with IMGT gene definitions. TCR richness and evenness were averaged over 20 rarefaction repeats at each rarefaction depth, excluding samples with fewer sequences than the depth. Relative abundances of V, D and J genes were compared between groups using Wilcoxon rank sum tests, with FDR correction applied. Blinded duplicates gave an intraclass correlation of approximately 96% for TCR richness and an average of 76.4% across 66 gene segments. TCRdb stores this immuneACCESS table with in-frame sequences only. Part of the clones is absent; in the studies checked, under half of the shortfall reflects unresolved V genes, and no reason is known for the rest. V and J calls plus clone size are reproduced from that table; the DNA served to infer D and trimming. The table of this sample itemizes 30,000 to 45,000 clones. The ten most abundant clones make up 1.5% to 2% of the sample.

Trimming takes 0 bases off V and 7 bases off J; junction bases not matched to a gene: 7. For CDR1 and CDR2, the germline V gene lists SGHDT and YYEEEE. Reading from cysteine to phenylalanine, the CDR3 counts 15 amino acids. Of the CDR3's DNA, 36 bases were read; they are in frame from base 1. Study-wide findings and limitations: T-cell numbers per sample were unknown, so richness differences could reflect varying T-cell content rather than repertoire biology. TCR repertoire richness was significantly higher in CIN3+ cases than in controls across sequencing depths, while evenness did not differ. TRBV6-7 relative abundance was lower in cases than in controls (roughly 0.11% versus 0.16%; Bonferroni P = 0.0008). The cross-sectional design could not show whether associations preceded infection or resulted from it; effector/memory subsets and HPV-specific T cells were not isolated. By combining richness with V gene abundances, random forest classifiers separated cases from controls with an estimated AUC of 0.75 to 0.9.

The rearranged chain carries TRBV5-6 and TRBJ1-5; 7 middle bases align to TRBD1. The sequence was collected from a woman aged 18 to 75 with a cervical HPV16 infection that either progressed to CIN3+ or cleared (not recorded which). Sequenced input: blood buffy coat. The DNA read from the CDR3 is TGTGCCAGCAGCTTGGGGAGGGGGCGAGACCAGCCC. The translation is CASSLGRGRDQP. The CDR3 in its entirety is CASSLGRGRDQPQHF.